These 9 T cell receptor beta chains were all obtained from the same sample, sequenced in a study of T-cell reconstitution after alpha-beta-depleted transplantation in children. Unique molecular identifiers were incorporated during preparation of the TCRbeta library. Using its own MiXCR run on the PCR reads, TCRdb lists one record per CDR3 protein. The table has almost 500,000 distinct CDR3 sequences, around 12% seen once; the top ten hold under 7%. The starting material was PBMCs from the stem cell graft donor, obtained from the stem cell graft. These receptors were collected from a human donor who donated a stem cell graft to a child with combined immunodeficiency.

In its sample, this clonotype was seen a few times. The chain uses TRBV21-1 and TRBJ2-1. TRBV21-1 is termed a pseudogene. The CDR3 is 11 residues long. The CDR3 coding sequence is TGTGCCAGCAGCAATGGGAATGAGCAGTTCTTC. This sequence encodes CASSNGNEQFF.

In this sample, this clonotype turned up a few times. The rearrangement joins TRBV12-3 or TRBV12-4 to TRBJ2-1, with 7 positions matching TRBD2. The junction had 3 bases not matched to a gene; V was cut back by 3 bases and J by 10 bases. The CDR3 loop spans 12 amino acids. CDR3 DNA sequence: TGTGCCAGCAGTTTTGTGGGGGGGGAGCAGTTCTTC. Amino acid sequence: CASSFVGGEQFF.

This clonotype was observed a few times. The genes are TRBV6-5 and TRBJ1-1, with 9 bases fitting TRBD1. Germline CDR1 MNHEY, CDR2 SVGAGI. This CDR3 is 15 amino acids long. The V gene end was trimmed by 2 bases and the J gene end by 8 bases; junction bases not matched to a gene: 9. In DNA, the CDR3 is TGTGCCAGCAGTTACCGACCCCACAGGGGGCGAGAAGCTTTCTTT. Amino acid sequence: CASSYRPHRGREAFF.

This clonotype turned up a few times. CDR3 loop: CATSDFAGQGDEQYF. Written as DNA, the CDR3 is TGTGCCACCAGTGATTTCGCGGGACAGGGCGACGAGCAGTACTTC. This chain connects TRBV24-1 to TRBJ2-7, with 9 nucleotides matching TRBD1. CDR3 length: 15 amino acids. V was pared by 1 base and J by 5 bases, with 5 bases of the junction left unmatched. The germline V gene has CDR1 KGHDR and CDR2 SFDVKD.

This clonotype showed up just a few times. The chain couples TRBV4-3 to TRBJ2-1; 7 bases agree with TRBD2. Trimming at V came to 1 base and at J to 12 bases, leaving 12 bases not matched to a gene. Germline V gene lookup returns CDR1 LGHNA and CDR2 YSLEER. This CDR3 contains 15 residues. The CDR3 nucleotides are TGCGCCAGCAGCCAAGGGAGCCTAACTAGCGAGGCGCAGTTCTTC. It codes for CASSQGSLTSEAQFF.

This clonotype was counted between two and nine times. The chain recombines TRBV28 with TRBJ2-2, with D perhaps matching TRBD1 or TRBD2 (5 bases each). CDR3 length: 16 residues. The germline V and J ends were trimmed by 5 bases and 4 bases, with 17 bases remaining between them. Germline V lookup: CDR1 MDHEN, CDR2 SYDVKM. This CDR3 is CASSPSKWGSTGELFF. DNA of the CDR3: TGTGCCAGCAGTCCCTCCAAATGGGGGAGCACCGGGGAGCTGTTTTTT.

The sample holds a few counts of this clonotype. This chain uses TRBV4-3 with TRBJ2-7, with 11 bases identical to TRBD2. The germline V gene encodes CDR1 LGHNA and CDR2 YSLEER. The ends lost 1 base at V and 4 bases at J; junction bases unmatched: 9. The CDR3 totals 17 residues. DNA for the CDR3: TGCGCCAGCAGCCAAGGGCCTCAGCTAGCGGGAGGATACGAGCAGTACTTC. It specifies CASSQGPQLAGGYEQYF.

This clonotype was counted at least ten times. The J gene is TRBJ1-5, the V gene TRBV7-6; D uncertain. V was trimmed by 1 base and J by 0 bases, leaving 4 bases between them. There are 14 residues in the CDR3. Germline CDR1 SGHVS, CDR2 FNYEAQ. The DNA of the CDR3 is TGTGCCAGCAGCTTAGGTCCTAGCAATCAGCCCCAGCATTTT. The encoded protein is CASSLGPSNQPQHF. The whole variable domain, remainder taken from reference TRBV7-6 and TRBJ1-5, is GAGVSQSPRYKVTKRGQDVALRCDPISGHVSLYWYRQALGQGPEFLTYFNYEAQQDKSGLPNDRFSAERPEGSISTLTIQRTEQRDSAMYRCASSLGPSNQPQHFGDGTRLSIL.

The V and J genes are TRBV6-1 and TRBJ2-1; the D gene is possibly TRBD1 (6 bases). The V gene's germline CDR1 is MNHNS and CDR2 SASEGT. This CDR3 region has 13 residues. V was clipped by 6 bases and J by 4 bases, with 10 bases between them. The CDR3 DNA follows: TGTGCCAGCAGCAGGACAGTTTACAATGAGCAGTTCTTC. This sequence encodes CASSRTVYNEQFF.